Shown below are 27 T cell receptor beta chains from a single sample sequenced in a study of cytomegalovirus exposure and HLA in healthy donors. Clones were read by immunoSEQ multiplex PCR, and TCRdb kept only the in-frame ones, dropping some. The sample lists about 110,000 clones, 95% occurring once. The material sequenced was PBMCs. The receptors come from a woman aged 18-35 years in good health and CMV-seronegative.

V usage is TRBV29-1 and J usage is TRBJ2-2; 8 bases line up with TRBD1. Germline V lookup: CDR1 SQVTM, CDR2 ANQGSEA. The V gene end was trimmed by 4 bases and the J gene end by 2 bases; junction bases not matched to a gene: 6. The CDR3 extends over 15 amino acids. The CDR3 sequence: CSVVSQGANTGELFF. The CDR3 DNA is TGCAGCGTTGTTTCCCAGGGGGCCAACACCGGGGAGCTGTTTTTT.

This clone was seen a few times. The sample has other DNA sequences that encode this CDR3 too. The CDR3 DNA reads TGCGCCAGCAGTGAGTCTCCAGGCAATAGCAATCAGCCCCAGCATTTT. This translates into CASSESPGNSNQPQHF. The chain recombines TRBV10-2 with TRBJ1-5; no clear D. The CDR3 length is 16 residues. V was trimmed by 0 bases and J by 0 bases, leaving 9 bases between them. Germline V CDR1 and CDR2: WSHSY, SAAADI.

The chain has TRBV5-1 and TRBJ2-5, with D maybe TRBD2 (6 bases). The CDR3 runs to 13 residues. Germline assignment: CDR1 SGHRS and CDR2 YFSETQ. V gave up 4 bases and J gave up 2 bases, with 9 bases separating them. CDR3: CASSTRGQETQYF. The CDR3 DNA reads TGCGCCAGCAGCACTCGGGGGCAAGAGACCCAGTACTTC.

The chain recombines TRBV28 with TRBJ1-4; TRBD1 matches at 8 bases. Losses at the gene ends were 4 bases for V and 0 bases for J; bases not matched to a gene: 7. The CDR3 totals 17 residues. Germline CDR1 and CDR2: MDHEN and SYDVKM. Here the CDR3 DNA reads TGTGCCAGCAGTTCCGACAGGGGTCCCACAACTAATGAAAAACTGTTTTTT. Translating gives CASSSDRGPTTNEKLFF.

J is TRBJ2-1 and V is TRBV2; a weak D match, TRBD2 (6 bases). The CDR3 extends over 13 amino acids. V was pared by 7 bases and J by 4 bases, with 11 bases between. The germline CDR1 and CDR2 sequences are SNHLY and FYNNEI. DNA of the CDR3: TGTGCCAGCAAGGAGGGTGGGTACAATGAGCAGTTCTTC. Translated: CASKEGGYNEQFF.

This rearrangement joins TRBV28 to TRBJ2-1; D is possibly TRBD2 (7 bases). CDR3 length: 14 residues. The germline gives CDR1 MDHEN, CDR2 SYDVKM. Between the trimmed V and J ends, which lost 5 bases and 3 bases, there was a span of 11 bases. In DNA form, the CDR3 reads TGTGCCAGCAGTGGGGGGGCAGACTACAATGAGCAGTTCTTC. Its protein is CASSGGADYNEQFF.

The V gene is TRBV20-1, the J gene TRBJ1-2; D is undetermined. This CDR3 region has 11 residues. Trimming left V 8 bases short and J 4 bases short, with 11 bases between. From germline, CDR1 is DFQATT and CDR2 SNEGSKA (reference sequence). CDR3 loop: CSTYSRYGYTF. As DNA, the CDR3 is TGCAGTACGTACAGCCGCTATGGCTACACCTTC.

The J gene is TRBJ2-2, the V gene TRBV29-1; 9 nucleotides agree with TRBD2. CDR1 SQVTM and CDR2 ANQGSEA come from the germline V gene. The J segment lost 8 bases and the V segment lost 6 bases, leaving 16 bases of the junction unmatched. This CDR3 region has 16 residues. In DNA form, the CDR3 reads TGCAGCGTGCCCCTTAAGCGGGGGGTACTGGAAGGGGAGCTGTTTTTT. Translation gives CSVPLKRGVLEGELFF.

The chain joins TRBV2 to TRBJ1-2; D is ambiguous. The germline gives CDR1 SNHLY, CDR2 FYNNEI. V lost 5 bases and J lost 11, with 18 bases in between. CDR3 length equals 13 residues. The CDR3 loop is CASSLPPSETYTF. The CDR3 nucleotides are TGTGCCAGCAGTCTACCGCCCAGCGAGACTTACACCTTC. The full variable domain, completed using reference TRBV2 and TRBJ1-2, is EPEVTQTPSHQVTQMGQEVILRCVPISNHLYFYWYRQILGQKVEFLVSFYNNEISEKSEIFDDQFSVERPDGSNFTLKIRSTKLEDSAMYFCASSLPPSETYTFGSGTRLTVV.

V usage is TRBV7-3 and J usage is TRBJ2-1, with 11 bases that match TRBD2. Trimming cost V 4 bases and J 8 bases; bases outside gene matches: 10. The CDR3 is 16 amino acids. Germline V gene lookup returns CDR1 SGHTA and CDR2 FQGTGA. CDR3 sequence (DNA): TGTGCCAGCAGCTCCCAGACCAAGACTAGCGGGGATGAGCAGTTCTTC. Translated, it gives CASSSQTKTSGDEQFF.

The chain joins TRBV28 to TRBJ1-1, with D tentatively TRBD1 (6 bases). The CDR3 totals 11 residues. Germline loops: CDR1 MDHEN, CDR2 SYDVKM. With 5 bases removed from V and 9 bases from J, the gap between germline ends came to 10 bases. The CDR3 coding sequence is TGTGCCAGCAGTCCCGACAGGAAAGCTTTCTTT. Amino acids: CASSPDRKAFF.

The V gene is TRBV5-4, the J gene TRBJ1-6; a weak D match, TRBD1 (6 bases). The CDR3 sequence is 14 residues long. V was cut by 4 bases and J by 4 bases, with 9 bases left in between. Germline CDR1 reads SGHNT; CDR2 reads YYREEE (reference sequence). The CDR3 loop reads CASSQQGYNSPLHF. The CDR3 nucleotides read TGTGCCAGCAGCCAACAGGGTTATAATTCACCCCTCCACTTT.

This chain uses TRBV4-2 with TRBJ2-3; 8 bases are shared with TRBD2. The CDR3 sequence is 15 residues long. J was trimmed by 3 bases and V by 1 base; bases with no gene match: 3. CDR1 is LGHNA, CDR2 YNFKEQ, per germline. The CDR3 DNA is TGTGCCAGCAGCCAAGCGGGGGGGCGTACAGATACGCAGTATTTT. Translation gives CASSQAGGRTDTQYF.

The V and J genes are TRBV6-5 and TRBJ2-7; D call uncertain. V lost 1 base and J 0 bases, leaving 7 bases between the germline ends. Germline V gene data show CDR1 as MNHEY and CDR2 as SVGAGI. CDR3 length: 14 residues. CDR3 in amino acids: CASSYLYSSYEQYF. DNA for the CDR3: TGTGCCAGCAGTTACTTATACAGCTCCTACGAGCAGTACTTC.

CDR3 DNA: TGCGCCAGCAGCTTGGCAGGGACTAGCGGGGGAGTCACAGATACGCAGTATTTT. This encodes CASSLAGTSGGVTDTQYF. The chain combines TRBV5-1 with TRBJ2-3; 14 nucleotides align to TRBD2. This CDR3 has 18 amino acids. Trimming took 0 bases from V and 2 from J; bases not matched to a gene: 5. Germline-derived CDR1 and CDR2 are SGHRS and YFSETQ.

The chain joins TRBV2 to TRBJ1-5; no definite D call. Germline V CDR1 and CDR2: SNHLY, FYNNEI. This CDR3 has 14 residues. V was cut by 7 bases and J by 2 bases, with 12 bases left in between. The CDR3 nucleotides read TGTGCCAGCATGTCCCGGCAGGGCAATCAGCCCCAGCATTTT. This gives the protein CASMSRQGNQPQHF. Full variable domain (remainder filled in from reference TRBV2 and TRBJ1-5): EPEVTQTPSHQVTQMGQEVILRCVPISNHLYFYWYRQILGQKVEFLVSFYNNEISEKSEIFDDQFSVERPDGSNFTLKIRSTKLEDSAMYFCASMSRQGNQPQHFGDGTRLSIL.

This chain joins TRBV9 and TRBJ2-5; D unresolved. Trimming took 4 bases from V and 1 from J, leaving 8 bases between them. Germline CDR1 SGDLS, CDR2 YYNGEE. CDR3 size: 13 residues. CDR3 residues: CASSRLSQETQYF. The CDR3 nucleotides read TGTGCCAGCAGCCGTCTTTCCCAAGAGACCCAGTACTTC.

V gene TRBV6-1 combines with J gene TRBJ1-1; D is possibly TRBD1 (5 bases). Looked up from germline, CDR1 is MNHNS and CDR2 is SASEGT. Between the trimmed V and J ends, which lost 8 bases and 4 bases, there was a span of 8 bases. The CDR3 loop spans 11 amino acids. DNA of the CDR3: TGTGCCAGCCAGGACATCACTGAAGCTTTCTTT. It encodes CASQDITEAFF.

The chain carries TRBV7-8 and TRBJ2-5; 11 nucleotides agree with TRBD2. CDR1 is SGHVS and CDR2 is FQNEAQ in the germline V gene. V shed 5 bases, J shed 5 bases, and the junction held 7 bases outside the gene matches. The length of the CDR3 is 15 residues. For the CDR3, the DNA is TGTGCCAGCAGCCCCCGGGCTAGCGGGGGGGAGACCCAGTACTTC. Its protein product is CASSPRASGGETQYF.

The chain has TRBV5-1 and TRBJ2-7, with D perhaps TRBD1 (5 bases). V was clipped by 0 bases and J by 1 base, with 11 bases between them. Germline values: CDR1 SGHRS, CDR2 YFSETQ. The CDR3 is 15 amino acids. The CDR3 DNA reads TGCGCCAGCAGCTTGGCTCGGACACCTTCCTACGAGCAGTACTTC. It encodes CASSLARTPSYEQYF.

This CDR3 reads CASSVEKGQGAADNEQFF. The CDR3 nucleotides read TGTGCCAGCAGCGTAGAAAAGGGACAGGGGGCAGCAGACAATGAGCAGTTCTTC. V is TRBV9 and J is TRBJ2-1; 12 bases are shared with TRBD1. V lost 0 bases, J lost 5 bases, and 9 bases stayed unmatched. Germline V CDR1 and CDR2: SGDLS, YYNGEE. CDR3 length equals 18 residues.

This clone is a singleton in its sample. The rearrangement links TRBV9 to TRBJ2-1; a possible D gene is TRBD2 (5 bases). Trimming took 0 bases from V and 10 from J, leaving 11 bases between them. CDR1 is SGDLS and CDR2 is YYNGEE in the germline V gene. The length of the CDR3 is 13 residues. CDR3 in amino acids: CASSVALRGEQFF. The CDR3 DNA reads TGTGCCAGCAGCGTAGCTTTGAGAGGGGAGCAGTTCTTC.

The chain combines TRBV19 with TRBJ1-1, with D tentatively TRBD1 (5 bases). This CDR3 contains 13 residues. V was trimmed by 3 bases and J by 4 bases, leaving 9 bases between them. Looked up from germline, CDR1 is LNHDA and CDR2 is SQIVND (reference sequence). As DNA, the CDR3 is TGTGCCAGTAGTATGGGGGGGTCCACTGAAGCTTTCTTT. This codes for CASSMGGSTEAFF.

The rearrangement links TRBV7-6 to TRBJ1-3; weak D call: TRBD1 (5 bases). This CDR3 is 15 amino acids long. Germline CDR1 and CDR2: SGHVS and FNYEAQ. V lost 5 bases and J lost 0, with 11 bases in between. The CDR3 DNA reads TGTGCCAGCAGCACGACAGCACGCTCTGGAAACACCATATATTTT. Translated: CASSTTARSGNTIYF.

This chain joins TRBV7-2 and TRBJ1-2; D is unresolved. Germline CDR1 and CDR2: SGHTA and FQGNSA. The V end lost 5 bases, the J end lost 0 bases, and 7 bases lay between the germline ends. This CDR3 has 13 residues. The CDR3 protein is CASSNRANYGYTF. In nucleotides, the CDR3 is TGTGCCAGCAGCAATCGAGCTAACTATGGCTACACCTTC.

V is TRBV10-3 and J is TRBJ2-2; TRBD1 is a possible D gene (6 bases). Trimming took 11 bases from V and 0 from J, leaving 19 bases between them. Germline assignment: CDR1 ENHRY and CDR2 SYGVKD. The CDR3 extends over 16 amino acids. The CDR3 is CALPGAGWTNTGELFF. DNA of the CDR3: TGTGCCCTTCCAGGGGCAGGATGGACGAACACCGGGGAGCTGTTTTTT.

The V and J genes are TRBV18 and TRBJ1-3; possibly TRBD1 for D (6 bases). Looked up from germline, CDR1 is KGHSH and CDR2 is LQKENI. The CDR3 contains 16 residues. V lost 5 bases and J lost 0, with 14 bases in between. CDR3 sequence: CASSAQGPPSGNTIYF. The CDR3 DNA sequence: TGTGCCAGCTCAGCTCAGGGGCCACCCTCTGGAAACACCATATATTTT.